This T cell receptor beta chain was found in a study of CD8 T cells in Susac syndrome. The CDR3 consists of 15 residues. V lost 5 bases and J 4 bases, leaving 17 bases between the germline ends. CDR1 is SGHTA and CDR2 is FQGNSA in the germline V gene. Reverse transcription used about 0.45 to 1 ug RNA and random hexamers. An immunoSEQ multiplex PCR amplified TCR beta CDR3 over 54 Vbeta and 13 Jbeta. In TCRdb, the immunoSEQ multiplex PCR reads were re-called with MiXCR into one record per CDR3 protein. Here the sample spans some 120,000 distinct CDR3 sequences, under 95% being singletons. High-throughput TCR beta sequencing covered peripheral CD8+ and CD4+ T cells.

The chain is built from TRBV7-2 and TRBJ1-2; D gene uncertain. The source of this sequence is a human donor with multiple sclerosis. Sequencing input: CD8+ T cells from PBMCs. CDR3 in amino acids: CASSPWPDPSYGYTF. CDR3 nucleotide sequence: TGTGCCAGCAGCCCGTGGCCAGATCCTAGCTATGGCTACACCTTC.